These 9 T cell receptor beta chains were all obtained from the same sample, sequenced in a study of blood T cells in healthy people across ages. The authors ran a second PCR of about 6 to 11 cycles using a sample-barcoded 5' primer and a J-beta primer mix. In TCRdb, the 5' RACE reads were re-called with MiXCR into one record per CDR3 protein. The table records 780,000 or so distinct CDR3 sequences, roughly three fifths of them present only once. Sample: blood. The receptors come from a man aged 40-49 years in good health.

The rearrangement joins TRBV2 to TRBJ1-1; D not certain. CDR3 length: 14 residues. V was shortened by 4 bases and J by 1 base, with 10 bases between the two germline ends. Germline lookup yields CDR1 SNHLY and CDR2 FYNNEI. CDR3 DNA sequence: TGTGCCAGCAGTGGTCGAGCTGGGAACACTGAAGCTTTCTTT. This sequence encodes CASSGRAGNTEAFF.

The chain has TRBV12-3 or TRBV12-4 and TRBJ1-2; 7 bases align to TRBD1. Losses at the gene ends were 4 bases for V and 7 bases for J; bases not matched to a gene: 9. The CDR3 consists of 14 residues. The CDR3: CASSCGGQVAGYTF. The CDR3 nucleotides are TGTGCCAGCAGTTGCGGCGGACAGGTTGCTGGCTACACCTTC.

J is TRBJ2-3 and V is TRBV7-2, with D possibly being TRBD1 (6 bases). Trimming took off 7 bases at V and 0 bases at J, with 14 bases between the two ends. This CDR3 spans 15 amino acids. CDR1 and CDR2 from the germline V gene are SGHTA and FQGNSA. The CDR3 DNA reads TGTGCCAGCACCACACAGGGAACTAGCACAGATACGCAGTATTTT. This gives the protein CASTTQGTSTDTQYF. Supplemented by reference TRBV7-2 and TRBJ2-3, the full variable domain reads GAGVSQSPSNKVTEKGKDVELRCDPISGHTALYWYRQSLGQGLEFLIYFQGNSAPDKSGLPSDRFSAERTGGSVSTLTIQRTQQEDSAVYLCASTTQGTSTDTQYFGPGTRLTVL.

This rearrangement joins TRBV6-2 or TRBV6-3 to TRBJ2-3, with 10 bases lining up with TRBD2. Losses at the gene ends were 2 bases for V and 4 bases for J; bases not matched to a gene: 12. Germline V gene lookup returns CDR1 MNHEY and CDR2 SVGEGT. This CDR3 region has 18 residues. The CDR3 region is CASSYSSEREGGPDTQYF. Here the CDR3 DNA reads TGTGCCAGCAGTTACAGTAGCGAGCGGGAGGGAGGGCCAGATACGCAGTATTTT.

The J gene is TRBJ2-3, the V gene TRBV9, with unresolved D. In germline, CDR1 is SGDLS, CDR2 YYNGEE. The germline V and J ends were trimmed by 7 bases and 4 bases, with 10 bases remaining between them. CDR3 length equals 12 residues. The CDR3 sequence: CASGPSADTQYF. For the CDR3, the DNA is TGTGCCAGCGGTCCCAGTGCAGATACGCAGTATTTT.

The chain has TRBV29-1 and TRBJ1-1; weak D call: TRBD1 (6 bases). Germline loops: CDR1 SQVTM, CDR2 ANQGSEA. The CDR3 runs 12 residues. V lost 7 bases, J lost 12 bases, and 21 bases lay in between. As DNA, the CDR3 is TGCAGCGGGGAGGGACAAGGGGGGATATCTTTCTTT. It codes for CSGEGQGGISFF. The entire variable domain, with the rest obtained from reference TRBV29-1 and TRBJ1-1, is as follows: SAVISQKPSRDICQRGTSLTIQCQVDSQVTMMFWYRQQPGQSLTLIATANQGSEATYESGFVIDKFPISRPNLTFSTLTVSNMSPEDSSIYLCSGEGQGGISFFGQGTRLTVV.

V and J are TRBV27 and TRBJ2-5; D remains unclear. Germline lookup yields CDR1 MNHEY and CDR2 SMNVEV (reference sequence). This CDR3 has 15 amino acids. V was clipped by 6 bases and J by 5 bases, with 19 bases between them. CDR3 DNA sequence: TGTGCCAGCAGCTTAATGAGCAGAGCTGGGGAGACCCAGTACTTC. It yields the protein CASSLMSRAGETQYF.

The rearrangement links TRBV7-2 to TRBJ2-5; a possible D gene is TRBD1 (5 bases). This CDR3 comprises 14 residues. Per germline, CDR1 SGHTA and CDR2 FQGNSA. V was pared by 2 bases and J by 2 bases, with 9 bases between. The CDR3 DNA reads TGTGCCAGCAGCTTATCCAGGGAACAAGAGACCCAGTACTTC. It specifies CASSLSREQETQYF.

This clonotype was counted only a few times. The chain carries TRBV21-1 and TRBJ1-4; no DNA check was done on the table's D call, TRBD1. TRBV21-1 has pseudogene status. CDR3 length: 16 residues. CDR3 in DNA: TGTGCCAGCAGCGCCCACAGAGGGGTGTACAGGGAAAAACTGTTTTTT. Amino acid sequence: CASSAHRGVYREKLFF.